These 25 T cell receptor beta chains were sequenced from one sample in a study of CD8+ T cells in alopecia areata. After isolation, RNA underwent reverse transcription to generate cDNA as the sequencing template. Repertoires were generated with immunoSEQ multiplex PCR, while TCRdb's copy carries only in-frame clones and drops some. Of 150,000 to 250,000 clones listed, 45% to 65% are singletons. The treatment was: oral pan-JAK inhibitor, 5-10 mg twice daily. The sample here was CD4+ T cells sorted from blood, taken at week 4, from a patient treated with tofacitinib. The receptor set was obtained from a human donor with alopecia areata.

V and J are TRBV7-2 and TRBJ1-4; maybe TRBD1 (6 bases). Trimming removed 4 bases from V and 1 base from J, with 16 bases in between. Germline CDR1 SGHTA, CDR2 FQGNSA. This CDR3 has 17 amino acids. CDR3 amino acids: CASSSGQGRGTNEKLFF. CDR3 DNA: TGTGCCAGCAGCTCGGGCCAGGGGCGAGGAACTAATGAAAAACTGTTTTTT. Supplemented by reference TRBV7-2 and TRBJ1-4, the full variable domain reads GAGVSQSPSNKVTEKGKDVELRCDPISGHTALYWYRQSLGQGLEFLIYFQGNSAPDKSGLPSDRFSAERTGGSVSTLTIQRTQQEDSAVYLCASSSGQGRGTNEKLFFGSGTQLSVL.

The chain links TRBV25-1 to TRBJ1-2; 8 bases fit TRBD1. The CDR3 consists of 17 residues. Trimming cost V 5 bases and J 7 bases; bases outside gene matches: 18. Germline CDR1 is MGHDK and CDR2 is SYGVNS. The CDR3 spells CASSQGGQDRAARGYTF. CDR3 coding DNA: TGTGCCAGCAGTCAGGGTGGCCAGGACAGGGCGGCGCGTGGCTACACCTTC.

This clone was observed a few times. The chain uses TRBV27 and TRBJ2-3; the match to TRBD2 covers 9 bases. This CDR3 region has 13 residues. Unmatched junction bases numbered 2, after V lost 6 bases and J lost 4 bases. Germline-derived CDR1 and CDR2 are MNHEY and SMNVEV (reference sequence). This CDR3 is CASRRGGADTQYF. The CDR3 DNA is TGTGCCAGCAGGCGGGGGGGCGCAGATACGCAGTATTTT.

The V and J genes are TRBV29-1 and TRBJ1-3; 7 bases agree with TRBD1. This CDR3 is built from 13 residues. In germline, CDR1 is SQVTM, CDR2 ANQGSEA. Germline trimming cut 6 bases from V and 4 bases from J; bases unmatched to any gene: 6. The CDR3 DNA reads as TGCAGCGTGTCAGGGACAGCCGGAAACACCATATATTTT. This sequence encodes CSVSGTAGNTIYF.

Here the CDR3 reads CASSPSQGLAGDEQYF. The CDR3, as DNA: TGTGCCAGCAGCCCGAGTCAGGGACTAGCGGGGGACGAGCAGTACTTC. The V gene is TRBV11-2, the J gene TRBJ2-7; TRBD2 matches at 14 bases. CDR1 and CDR2 from the germline V gene are SGHAT and FQNNGV. Germline trimming cut 5 bases from V and 5 bases from J; bases unmatched to any gene: 8. The CDR3 has 16 amino acids.

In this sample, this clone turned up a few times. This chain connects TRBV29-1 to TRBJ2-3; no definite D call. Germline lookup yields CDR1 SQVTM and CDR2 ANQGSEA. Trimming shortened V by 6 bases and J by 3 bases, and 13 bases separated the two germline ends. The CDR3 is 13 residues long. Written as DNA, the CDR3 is TGCAGCGTCCTCGTATTGGGGACAGATACGCAGTATTTT. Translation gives CSVLVLGTDTQYF.

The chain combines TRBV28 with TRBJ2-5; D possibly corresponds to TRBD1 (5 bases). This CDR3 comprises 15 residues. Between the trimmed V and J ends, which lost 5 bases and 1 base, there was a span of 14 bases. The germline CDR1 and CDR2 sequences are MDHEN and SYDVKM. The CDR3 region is CASSEVTVSQETQYF. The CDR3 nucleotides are TGTGCCAGCAGTGAAGTGACAGTAAGCCAAGAGACCCAGTACTTC.

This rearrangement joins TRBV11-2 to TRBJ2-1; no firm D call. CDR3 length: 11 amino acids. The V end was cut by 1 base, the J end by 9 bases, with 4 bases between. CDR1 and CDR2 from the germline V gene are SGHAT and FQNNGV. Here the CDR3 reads CASSLVFEQFF. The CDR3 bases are TGTGCCAGCAGCTTAGTTTTTGAGCAGTTCTTC. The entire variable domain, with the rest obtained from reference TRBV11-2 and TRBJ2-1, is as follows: EAGVAQSPRYKIIEKRQSVAFWCNPISGHATLYWYQQILGQGPKLLIQFQNNGVVDDSQLPKDRFSAERLKGVDSTLKIQPAKLEDSAVYLCASSLVFEQFFGPGTRLTVL.

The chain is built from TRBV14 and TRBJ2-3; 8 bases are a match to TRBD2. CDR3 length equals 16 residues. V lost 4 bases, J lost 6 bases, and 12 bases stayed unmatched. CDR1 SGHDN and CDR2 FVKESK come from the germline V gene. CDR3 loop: CASSPWTSSLKDTQYF. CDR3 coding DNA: TGTGCCAGCAGCCCGTGGACTAGCTCTCTAAAGGATACGCAGTATTTT.

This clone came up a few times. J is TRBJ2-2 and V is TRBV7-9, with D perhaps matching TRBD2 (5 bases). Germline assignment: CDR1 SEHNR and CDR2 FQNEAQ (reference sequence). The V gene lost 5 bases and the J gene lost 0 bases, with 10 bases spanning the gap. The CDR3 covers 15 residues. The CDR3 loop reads CASSPSTTNTGELFF. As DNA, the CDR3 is TGTGCCAGCAGCCCTTCGACTACGAACACCGGGGAGCTGTTTTTT. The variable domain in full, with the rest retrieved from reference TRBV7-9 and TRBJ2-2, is DTGVSQNPRHKITKRGQNVTFRCDPISEHNRLYWYRQTLGQGPEFLTYFQNEAQLEKSRLLSDRFSAERPKGSFSTLEIQRTEQGDSAMYLCASSPSTTNTGELFFGEGSRLTVL.

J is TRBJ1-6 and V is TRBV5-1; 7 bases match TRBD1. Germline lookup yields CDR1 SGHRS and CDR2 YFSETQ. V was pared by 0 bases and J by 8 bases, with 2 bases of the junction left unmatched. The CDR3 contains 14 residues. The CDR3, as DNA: TGCGCCAGCAGCTTGGGACAGGGCCATTCACCCCTCCACTTT. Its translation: CASSLGQGHSPLHF.

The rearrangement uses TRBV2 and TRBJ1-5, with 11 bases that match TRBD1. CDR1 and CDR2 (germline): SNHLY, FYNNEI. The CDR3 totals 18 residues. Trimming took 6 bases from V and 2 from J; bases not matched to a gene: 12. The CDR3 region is CASSPPGQGGLRNQPQHF. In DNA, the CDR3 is TGTGCCAGCAGCCCCCCGGGACAGGGGGGGTTACGCAATCAGCCCCAGCATTTT. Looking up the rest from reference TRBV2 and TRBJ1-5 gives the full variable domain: EPEVTQTPSHQVTQMGQEVILRCVPISNHLYFYWYRQILGQKVEFLVSFYNNEISEKSEIFDDQFSVERPDGSNFTLKIRSTKLEDSAMYFCASSPPGQGGLRNQPQHFGDGTRLSIL.

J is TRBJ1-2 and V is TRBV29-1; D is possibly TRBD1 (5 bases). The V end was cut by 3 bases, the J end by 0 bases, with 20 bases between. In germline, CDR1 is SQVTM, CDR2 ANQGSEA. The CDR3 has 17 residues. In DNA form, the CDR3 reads TGCAGCGTTGAGGGACGAGCACCCCGCGGCACTAACTATGGCTACACCTTC. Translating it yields CSVEGRAPRGTNYGYTF.

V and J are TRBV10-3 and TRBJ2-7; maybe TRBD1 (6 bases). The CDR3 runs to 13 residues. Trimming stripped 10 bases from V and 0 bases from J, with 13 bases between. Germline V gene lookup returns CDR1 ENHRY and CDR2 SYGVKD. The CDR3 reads CATHRDNSYEQYF. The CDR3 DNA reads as TGTGCCACCCACCGGGACAACTCCTACGAGCAGTACTTC.

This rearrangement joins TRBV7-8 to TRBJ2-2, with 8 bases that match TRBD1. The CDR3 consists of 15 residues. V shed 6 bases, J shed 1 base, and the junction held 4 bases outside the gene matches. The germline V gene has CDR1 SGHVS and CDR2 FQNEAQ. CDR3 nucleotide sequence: TGTGCCAGCAGACGGGACAGGATGAACACCGGGGAGCTGTTTTTT. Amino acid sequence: CASRRDRMNTGELFF.

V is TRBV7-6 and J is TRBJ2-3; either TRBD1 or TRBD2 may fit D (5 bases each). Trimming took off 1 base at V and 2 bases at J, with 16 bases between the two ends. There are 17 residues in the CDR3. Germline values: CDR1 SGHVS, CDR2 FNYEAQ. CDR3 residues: CASSLGVVGENTDTQYF. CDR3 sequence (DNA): TGTGCCAGCAGCTTAGGAGTTGTGGGGGAAAACACAGATACGCAGTATTTT.

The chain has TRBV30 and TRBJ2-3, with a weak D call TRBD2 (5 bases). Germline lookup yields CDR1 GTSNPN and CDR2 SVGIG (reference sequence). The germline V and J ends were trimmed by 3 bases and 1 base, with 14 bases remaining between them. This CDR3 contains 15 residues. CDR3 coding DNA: TGTGCCTGGAGGGGGAGCGGCTCCCGCACAGATACGCAGTATTTT. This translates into CAWRGSGSRTDTQYF.

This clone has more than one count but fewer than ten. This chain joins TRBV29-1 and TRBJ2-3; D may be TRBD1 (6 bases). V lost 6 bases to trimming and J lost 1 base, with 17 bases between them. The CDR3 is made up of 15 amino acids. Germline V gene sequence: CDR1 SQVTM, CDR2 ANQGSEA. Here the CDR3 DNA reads TGCAGCGTGGGCGGCGGAGCAGGGGGCACAGATACGCAGTATTTT. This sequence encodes CSVGGGAGGTDTQYF.

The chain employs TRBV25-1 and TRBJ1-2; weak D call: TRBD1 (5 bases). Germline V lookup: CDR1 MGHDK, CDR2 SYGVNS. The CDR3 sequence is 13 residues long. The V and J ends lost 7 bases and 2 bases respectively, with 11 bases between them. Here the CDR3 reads CASTRGANYGYTF. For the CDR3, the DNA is TGTGCCAGCACCAGAGGGGCCAACTATGGCTACACCTTC.

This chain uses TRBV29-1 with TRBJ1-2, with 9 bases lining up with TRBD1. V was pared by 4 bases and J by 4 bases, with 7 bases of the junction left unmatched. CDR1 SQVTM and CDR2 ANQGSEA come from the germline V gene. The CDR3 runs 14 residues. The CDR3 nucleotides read TGCAGCGTTGGAGGGACAGGGTCCGGCTATGGCTACACCTTC. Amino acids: CSVGGTGSGYGYTF.

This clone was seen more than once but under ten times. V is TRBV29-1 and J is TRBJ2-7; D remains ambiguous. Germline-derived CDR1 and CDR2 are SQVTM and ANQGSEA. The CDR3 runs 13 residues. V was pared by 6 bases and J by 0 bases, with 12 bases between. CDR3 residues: CSVGRYSSYEQYF. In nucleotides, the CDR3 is TGCAGCGTAGGACGGTACAGCTCCTACGAGCAGTACTTC.

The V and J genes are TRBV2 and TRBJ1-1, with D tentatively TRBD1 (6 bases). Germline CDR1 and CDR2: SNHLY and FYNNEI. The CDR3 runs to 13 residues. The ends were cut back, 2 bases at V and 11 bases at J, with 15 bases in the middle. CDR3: CASSERWGLEAFF. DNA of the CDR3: TGTGCCAGCAGTGAAAGGTGGGGGCTGGAGGCTTTCTTT.

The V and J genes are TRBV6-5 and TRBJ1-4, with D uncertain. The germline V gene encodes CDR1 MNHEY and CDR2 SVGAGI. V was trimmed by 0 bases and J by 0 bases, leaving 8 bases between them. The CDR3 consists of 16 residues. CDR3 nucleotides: TGTGCCAGCAGTTACTCGGGCCTTCCAACTAATGAAAAACTGTTTTTT. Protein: CASSYSGLPTNEKLFF.

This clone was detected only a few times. The CDR3 here is CASTKGTSDRDTQYF. CDR3 in DNA: TGTGCCAGCACTAAGGGGACTAGCGATCGGGATACGCAGTATTTT. The J gene is TRBJ2-3, the V gene TRBV2, with 10 bases aligning to TRBD2. Germline loops: CDR1 SNHLY, CDR2 FYNNEI. The CDR3 runs 15 residues. J was trimmed by 6 bases and V by 7 bases; bases with no gene match: 10.

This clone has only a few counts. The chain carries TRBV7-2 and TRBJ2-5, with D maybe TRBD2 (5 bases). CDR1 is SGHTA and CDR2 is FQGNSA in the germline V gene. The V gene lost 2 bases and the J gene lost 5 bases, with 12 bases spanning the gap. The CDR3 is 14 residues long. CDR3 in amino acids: CASSLTRDGETQYF. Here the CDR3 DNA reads TGTGCCAGCAGCTTAACCCGGGATGGGGAGACCCAGTACTTC. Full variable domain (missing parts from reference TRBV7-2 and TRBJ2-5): GAGVSQSPSNKVTEKGKDVELRCDPISGHTALYWYRQSLGQGLEFLIYFQGNSAPDKSGLPSDRFSAERTGGSVSTLTIQRTQQEDSAVYLCASSLTRDGETQYFGPGTRLLVL.